The rows below give T cell receptor beta chains drawn from one sample of a study of blood T cell repertoires in COVID-19. TCRdb keeps only in-frame clones here, not all; method: immunoSEQ multiplex PCR. Here the sample spans a few hundred thousand clones, approximately 83% being singletons. Sequencing was performed on peripheral blood. The receptors derive from a woman in her thirties with COVID-19, enrolled during active disease. CDR3s include the opening cysteine and the closing phenylalanine or tryptophan. The D gene is left open where the match is weak. Clone size is shown for a subset of rows, as once, few, many or a class of expanded clone.

size,J,V,D,CDR3,DNA
NA,TRBJ1-6,TRBV30,TRBD1,CAWSVARQGIGSPLHF,TGTGCCTGGAGTGTCGCCCGACAGGGAATAGGTTCACCCCTCCACTTT
NA,TRBJ1-2,TRBV9,TRBD1,CASSGQGVYEYGYTF,TGTGCCAGCAGCGGACAGGGAGTGTACGAGTATGGCTACACCTTC
NA,TRBJ1-2,TRBV10-3,TRBD1,CAISESGTGGHYGYTF,TGTGCCATCAGTGAGTCCGGGACAGGGGGGCACTATGGCTACACCTTC
once,TRBJ2-1,TRBV9,NA,CASSPPSSYNEQFF,TGTGCCAGCAGCCCCCCTAGCTCCTACAATGAGCAGTTCTTC
NA,TRBJ2-3,TRBV7-2,NA,CASSLVQPSTDTQYF,TGTGCCAGCAGCTTAGTACAACCCAGCACAGATACGCAGTATTTT
few,TRBJ2-1,TRBV4-3,NA,CASSQDDSPAYNEQFF,TGCGCCAGCAGCCAAGATGACTCCCCCGCCTACAATGAGCAGTTCTTC
NA,TRBJ1-2,TRBV3-1/TRBV3-2,TRBD1,CASSQDQTGYNYGYTF,TGTGCCAGCAGCCAAGATCAGACAGGGTACAACTATGGCTACACCTTC
NA,TRBJ2-7,TRBV27,TRBD2,CASHPSGRVYEQYF,TGTGCCAGCCACCCTAGCGGGAGAGTCTACGAGCAGTACTTC
NA,TRBJ2-1,TRBV5-1,TRBD2,CASSLAARGRDEQFF,TGCGCCAGCAGCTTGGCAGCGCGGGGGAGGGATGAGCAGTTCTTC
NA,TRBJ2-7,TRBV7-9,TRBD1,CASSHTGGAGGYEQYF,TGTGCCAGCAGTCATACAGGGGGCGCTGGGGGCTACGAGCAGTACTTC
NA,TRBJ2-5,TRBV13,TRBD2,CASSLDSGVETQYF,TGTGCCAGCAGCTTAGATAGCGGGGTAGAGACCCAGTACTTC
NA,TRBJ2-3,TRBV5-1,TRBD1,CASSPGQTSTDTQYF,TGCGCCAGCAGCCCGGGACAGACGAGCACAGATACGCAGTATTTT
once,TRBJ2-1,TRBV27,TRBD2,CASSLPGLANEQFF,TGTGCCAGCAGTTTACCGGGACTAGCGAATGAGCAGTTCTTC
NA,TRBJ1-3,TRBV5-1,TRBD1,CASSLGDRLLGNTIYF,TGCGCCAGCAGCTTGGGGGACAGGCTACTTGGAAACACCATATATTTT
NA,TRBJ2-1,TRBV12-5,TRBD2,CASGLVRTSGSAIHEQFF,TGTGCTAGTGGTTTGGTACGGACTAGCGGGAGTGCGATTCATGAGCAGTTCTTC
NA,TRBJ2-3,TRBV18,NA,CASSPLVLSRTDTQYF,TGTGCCAGCTCACCACTAGTGTTATCCCGCACAGATACGCAGTATTTT
many,TRBJ2-7,TRBV11-2,NA,CASSNGQASSYEQYF,TGTGCCAGCAGCAATGGACAAGCCTCCTCCTACGAGCAGTACTTC
NA,TRBJ2-5,TRBV5-1,TRBD1,CASSLVAGGSGETQYF,TGCGCCAGCAGCTTGGTTGCAGGGGGCTCCGGTGAGACCCAGTACTTC
NA,TRBJ1-3,TRBV21-1,NA,CASSSLLTDFCSGNTIYF,TGTGCCAGCAGCAGCCTTTTGACGGACTTCTGCTCTGGAAACACCATATATTTT
NA,TRBJ2-7,TRBV18,NA,CASSPEEGFREQYF,TGTGCCAGCTCACCGGAGGAGGGCTTTCGCGAGCAGTACTTC
once,TRBJ2-1,TRBV6-1,NA,CASSELGGKTGGGSYNEQFF,TGTGCCAGCAGTGAATTGGGCGGGAAAACCGGGGGCGGGAGTTACAATGAGCAGTTCTTC
NA,TRBJ2-1,TRBV5-1,TRBD2,CASSGRGGFNEQFF,TGCGCCAGCAGCGGGAGGGGAGGATTTAATGAGCAGTTCTTC
NA,TRBJ1-2,TRBV5-4,NA,CASSSPQGNYGYTF,TGTGCCAGCAGCTCCCCACAGGGTAACTATGGCTACACCTTC
NA,TRBJ2-3,TRBV29-1,TRBD2,CSVEGTSGFSTDTQYF,TGCAGCGTCGAGGGGACTAGCGGGTTCAGCACAGATACGCAGTATTTT
NA,TRBJ1-4,TRBV25-1,TRBD1,CASSAPGTGSEKLFF,TGTGCCAGCAGTGCCCCCGGGACAGGGAGTGAAAAACTGTTTTTT
few,TRBJ2-7,TRBV7-9,TRBD1,CASSPDRSSTDF,TGTGCCAGCAGTCCGGACAGGTCCTCGACGGACTTC
NA,TRBJ1-4,TRBV29-1,NA,CSVDLWGLGNEKLFF,TGCAGCGTTGATCTTTGGGGGCTGGGTAATGAAAAACTGTTTTTT
few,TRBJ2-1,TRBV5-4,TRBD2,CASSPGLAGDYEQFF,TGTGCCAGCAGCCCCGGACTAGCGGGGGACTATGAGCAGTTCTTC
NA,TRBJ2-5,TRBV11-2,TRBD2,CASSRSGVQETQYF,TGTGCCAGCAGCCGCAGCGGGGTCCAAGAGACCCAGTACTTC
few,TRBJ1-2,TRBV11-2,NA,CASSLERVGYTF,TGTGCCAGCAGCTTAGAGCGTGTGGGCTACACCTTC
NA,TRBJ2-5,TRBV7-9,NA,CASSFVGEETQYF,TGTGCCAGCAGCTTTGTTGGAGAAGAGACCCAGTACTTC
NA,TRBJ1-3,TRBV5-6,TRBD1,CASSPPGQGGGNTIYF,TGTGCCAGCAGCCCACCAGGACAGGGAGGAGGAAACACCATATATTTT
NA,TRBJ1-2,TRBV4-1,NA,CASSQGLTAGGGYTF,TGCGCCAGCAGCCAAGGATTAACAGCCGGGGGTGGCTACACCTTC
NA,TRBJ1-2,TRBV18,NA,CASSPPDRPNYGYTF,TGTGCCAGCTCACCACCGGACAGACCTAACTATGGCTACACCTTC
NA,TRBJ2-3,TRBV7-3,TRBD2,CASSFASGNLDTQYF,TGTGCCAGCAGCTTCGCTAGCGGGAATCTAGATACGCAGTATTTT
NA,TRBJ1-1,TRBV18,NA,CASSPGTRGTEAFF,TGTGCCAGCTCACCAGGGACACGAGGGACTGAAGCTTTCTTT
NA,TRBJ2-1,TRBV5-1,NA,CASRDGGASEQFF,TGCGCCAGCAGAGACGGAGGAGCGTCTGAGCAGTTCTTC
NA,TRBJ2-3,TRBV24-1,TRBD2,CATSDTLLAGLATTHTDTQYF,TGTGCCACCAGTGATACCCTTTTAGCGGGATTAGCGACCACACACACAGATACGCAGTATTTT
NA,TRBJ2-5,TRBV9,TRBD2,CASSVEASGQETQYF,TGTGCCAGCAGCGTAGAGGCTAGCGGACAAGAGACCCAGTACTTC